A single sample is the source of the 7 T cell receptor beta chains below, sequenced in a study of glioma-infiltrating T cells. Using RNA template, CDR3s of TCR alpha and beta were amplified with iRepertoire arm-PCR. Each CDR3 protein is one row after TCRdb ran MiXCR on the multiplex PCR reads. The repertoire consists of approximately 120,000 distinct CDR3 sequences, with more than 20% occurring once and the leading ten covering roughly 15%. The sample consisted of glioma tissue, nonneoplastic brain tissue, or PBMCs (not recorded which). All receptors derive from a human donor with low-grade glioma or glioblastoma, undergoing nonglioma brain surgery, or in good health (not recorded which).

The V and J genes are TRBV10-1 and TRBJ2-7, with D perhaps TRBD2 (5 bases). The CDR3 is 13 amino acids. CDR1 and CDR2 from the germline V gene are WNHNN and SYGVQD (reference sequence). Trimming took 8 bases from V and 3 from J, leaving 14 bases between them. The CDR3 sequence: CASRGGGFYEQYF. CDR3 coding DNA: TGCGCCAGCCGAGGCGGAGGTTTCTACGAGCAGTACTTC.

This clonotype came up many times. The rearrangement links TRBV3-1 to TRBJ2-5; 9 bases are a match to TRBD2. With 2 bases clipped from V and 4 bases from J, the junction kept 2 bases outside the gene matches. The CDR3 has 14 residues. Germline V lookup: CDR1 LGHDT, CDR2 YNNKEL (reference sequence). CDR3 sequence: CASSQLSGRETQYF. For the CDR3, the DNA is TGTGCCAGCAGCCAACTTAGCGGGAGAGAGACCCAGTACTTC.

In this sample, this clonotype turned up once. The rearrangement joins TRBV3-1 to TRBJ2-7, with D possibly matching TRBD2 (5 bases). The CDR3 is made up of 15 amino acids. Trimming left V 0 bases short and J 6 bases short, with 15 bases between. The germline CDR1 and CDR2 sequences are LGHDT and YNNKEL (reference sequence). The CDR3 loop is CASSQDHQASGEQYF. CDR3 sequence (DNA): TGTGCCAGCAGCCAAGATCACCAGGCGAGCGGCGAGCAGTACTTC.

This clonotype was detected only a few times. At one boundary the junction diverges from the germline segment, which might be a read error. The rearrangement links TRBV10-3 to TRBJ2-3, with D maybe TRBD1 (5 bases). Germline-derived CDR1 and CDR2 are ENHRY and SYGVKD. This CDR3 contains 15 residues. CDR3 in DNA: TGTGCCATCACGTCTAGGCTGGATGGCACAGGTACGCAGTATTTT. Translated: CAITSRLDGTGTQYF.

Details on this clonotype: Possible read error: a much larger clone is one base away. The chain has TRBV12-3 or TRBV12-4 and TRBJ2-7, with 9 bases matching TRBD1. CDR3 length: 16 residues. The CDR3 loop is CASGLWVTGGSYEQYF. The CDR3 DNA is TGTGCCAGCGGTTTATGGGTTACAGGGGGCTCGTACGAGCAGTACTTC.

As to this clonotype: Just one base apart from a much larger clone, this may be a read error. It is likely a read error, because the conserved phenylalanine at the end of the CDR3 is missing. The rearrangement joins TRBV12-3 or TRBV12-4 to TRBJ2-1, with D possibly TRBD2 on 6 matching bases. The CDR3 has 14 residues. Trimming removed 6 bases from V and 8 bases from J, with 17 bases in between. The CDR3 sequence is CASSPGVRGYEQFL. As DNA, the CDR3 is TGTGCCAGCAGCCCGGGGGTAAGGGGCTATGAGCAGTTCCTC.

This clonotype was seen ten or more times. The chain has TRBV14 and TRBJ2-1; TRBD1 is a possible D gene (6 bases). This CDR3 has 15 amino acids. CDR1 is SGHDN, CDR2 FVKESK, per germline. Trimming removed 8 bases at V and 4 bases at J, with 18 bases between. In DNA form, the CDR3 reads TGTGCCAGCCTCAACCCAGGGGTCATTTACAATGAGCAGTTCTTC. It translates to CASLNPGVIYNEQFF.